This T cell receptor (beta chain) was profiled in a study of Graves' ophthalmopathy and Graves' hyperthyroidism. Looking at the study overall: The study drew peripheral blood at initial diagnosis, before any treatment. Study outcomes and limitations: Most expanded clonotypes in thyroid above 0.001 frequency also showed up in blood.

Beta-chain TCR CDR3 regions were amplified from RNA transcripts. Following a first-round RT-PCR that used HTBI primers, a second-round multiplex PCR was carried out. TCRdb fed the multiplex PCR reads into MiXCR, producing one record per CDR3 protein. The sample includes about 620,000 distinct CDR3 sequences, 22% of them seen just once. V was clipped by 4 bases and J by 5 bases, with 18 bases between them. The germline CDR1 and CDR2 sequences are SGDLS and YYNGEE. This CDR3 spans 15 amino acids. This clonotype was recorded at least ten times. Its matching antigen is unknown. Clinical symptoms, serum thyroxine, TRAb, thyroid ultrasound and orbital computed tomography determined diagnosis. Fresh peripheral blood, about 9.3 ml, was the PBMC source.

The chain joins TRBV9 to TRBJ2-5; weak D call: TRBD2 (7 bases). The sample taken for sequencing was peripheral blood. The origin of this receptor is a woman under 30 with stable Graves' hyperthyroidism. Some clones in this sample may be carry-over from other donors' samples. CDR3 region: CASSPAWGGGETQYF. As DNA, the CDR3 is TGTGCCAGCAGCCCCGCCTGGGGGGGCGGGGAGACCCAGTACTTC.